This T cell receptor (beta chain) was sequenced in a study of shared clonotypes between healthy human individuals. TCRdb keeps only in-frame clones here, not all; method: immunoSEQ multiplex PCR. The sample consists of 600,000 or so clones, around 95% of them appearing once. Naive CD8 cells comprised CD45RO-negative, CCR7-positively selected cells, excluding terminally differentiated effector memory CD45RA+ cells. V lost 4 bases, J lost 2 bases, and 21 bases lay in between. Germline assignment: CDR1 MNHNS and CDR2 SASEGT. This CDR3 is 18 amino acids long. V usage is TRBV6-1 and J usage is TRBJ1-5; no firm D call. This clonotype was sampled from a woman in her thirties in good health. The sequenced material came from naive CD8+ T cells sorted from blood. As DNA, the CDR3 is TGTGCCAGCAGTGCCCTACTATGGACCCTTTTGGGCAATCAGCCCCAGCATTTT. As protein: CASSALLWTLLGNQPQHF.